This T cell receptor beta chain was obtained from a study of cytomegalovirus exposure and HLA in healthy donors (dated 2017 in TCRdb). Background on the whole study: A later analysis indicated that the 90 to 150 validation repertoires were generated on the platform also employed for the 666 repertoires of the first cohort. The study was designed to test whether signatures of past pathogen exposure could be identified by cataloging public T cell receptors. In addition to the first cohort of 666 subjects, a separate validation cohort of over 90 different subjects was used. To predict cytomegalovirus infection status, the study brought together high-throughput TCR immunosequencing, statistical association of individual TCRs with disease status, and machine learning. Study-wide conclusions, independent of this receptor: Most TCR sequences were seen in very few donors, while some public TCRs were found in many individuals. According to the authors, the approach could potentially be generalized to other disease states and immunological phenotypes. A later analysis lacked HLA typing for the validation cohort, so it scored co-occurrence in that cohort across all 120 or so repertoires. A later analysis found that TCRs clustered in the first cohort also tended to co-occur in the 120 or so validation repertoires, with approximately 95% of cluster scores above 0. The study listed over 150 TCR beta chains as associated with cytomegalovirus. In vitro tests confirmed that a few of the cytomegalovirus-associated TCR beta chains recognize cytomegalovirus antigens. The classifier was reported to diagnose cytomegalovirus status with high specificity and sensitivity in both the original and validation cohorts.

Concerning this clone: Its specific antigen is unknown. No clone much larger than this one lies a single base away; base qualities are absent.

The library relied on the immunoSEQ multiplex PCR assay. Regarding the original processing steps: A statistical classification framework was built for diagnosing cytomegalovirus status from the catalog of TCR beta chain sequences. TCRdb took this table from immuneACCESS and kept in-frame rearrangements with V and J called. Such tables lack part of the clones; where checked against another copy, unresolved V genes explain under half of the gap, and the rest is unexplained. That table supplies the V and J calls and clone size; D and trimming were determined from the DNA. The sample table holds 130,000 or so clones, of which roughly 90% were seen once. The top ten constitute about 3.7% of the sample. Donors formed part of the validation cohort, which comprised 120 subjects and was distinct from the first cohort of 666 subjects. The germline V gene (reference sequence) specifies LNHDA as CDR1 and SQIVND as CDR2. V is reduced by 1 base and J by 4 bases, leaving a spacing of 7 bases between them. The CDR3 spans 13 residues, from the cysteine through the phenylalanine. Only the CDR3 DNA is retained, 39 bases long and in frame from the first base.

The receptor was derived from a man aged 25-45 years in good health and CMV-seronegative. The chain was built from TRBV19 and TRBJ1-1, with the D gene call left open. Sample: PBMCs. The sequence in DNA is TGTGCCAGTAGTATAGCGAGGTTCACTGAAGCTTTCTTT. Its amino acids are CASSIARFTEAFF.